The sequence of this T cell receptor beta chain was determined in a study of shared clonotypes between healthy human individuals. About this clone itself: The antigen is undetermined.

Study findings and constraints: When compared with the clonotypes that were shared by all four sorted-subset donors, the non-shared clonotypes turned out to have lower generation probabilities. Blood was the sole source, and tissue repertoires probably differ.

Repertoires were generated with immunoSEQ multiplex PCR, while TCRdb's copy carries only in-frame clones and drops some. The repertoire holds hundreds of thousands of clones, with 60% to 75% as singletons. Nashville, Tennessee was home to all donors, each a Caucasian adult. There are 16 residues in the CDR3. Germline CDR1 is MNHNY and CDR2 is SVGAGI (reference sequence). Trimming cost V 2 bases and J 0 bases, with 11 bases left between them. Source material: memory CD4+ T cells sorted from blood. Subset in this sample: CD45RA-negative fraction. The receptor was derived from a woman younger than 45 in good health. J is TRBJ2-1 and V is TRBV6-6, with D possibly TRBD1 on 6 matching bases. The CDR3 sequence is CASSYAGQSSYNEQFF. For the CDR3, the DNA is TGTGCCAGCAGTTACGCCGGACAGAGCTCCTACAATGAGCAGTTCTTC.